This entry features one TCR beta chain sequence. This CDR3 is built from 13 residues. V was trimmed by 7 bases and J by 3 bases, leaving 12 bases between them. CDR1 MDHEN and CDR2 SYDVKM come from the germline V gene. This sample was taken from a study of control samples from healthy donors and cancer patients. Some clones are missing from TCRdb's copy, which holds only in-frame ones; the method was immunoSEQ multiplex PCR. The sample holds approximately 100,000 clones, roughly 90% seen once. Specimen: blood. V is TRBV28 and J is TRBJ2-5; D is unresolved. This TCR came from a man younger than 40 in good health. CDR3 sequence (DNA): TGTGCCAGCACCTCCCCACCAAAAGAGACCCAGTACTTC. It specifies CASTSPPKETQYF.